The entry below describes one T cell receptor beta chain. Its antigen specificity is not known. No base qualities exist here, and no much larger clone lies one base off it. This record belongs to a study of blood T cell repertoires in COVID-19 (dated by TCRdb to 2019 to 2021). About the investigation overall: Collaborator samples came from the United States, Italy and Spain and covered acute and convalescent phases of COVID-19. Where available, HLA class I and class II types were taken from metadata supplied by the sample provider and were not determined by assay-based typing. Sample metadata almost always included a de-identified subject ID, COVID-19 status, age in years and sex. Samples came from the ongoing ImmuneRACE study (first 160 participants) plus 1,254 subjects from 6 global collaborators. The prospective study material was composed of cDNA or gDNA derived from T cells, B-cell-depleted T cells, or PBMCs. Subjects who had been exposed to COVID-19, were actively infected with it, or had recovered from it provided the deeply sampled blood TCRbeta repertoires that made up the dataset. The repertoires were released in a freely available public database intended as a resource for research on the immune response to SARS-CoV-2.

TCRbeta CDR3 regions were amplified from genomic DNA by means of the immunoSEQ Assay, a bias-controlled multiplex PCR. Per the source publication's procedure: The number of nucleated cells in each sample was estimated from the amplification of reference gene primers within the assay. Sequence reads were collapsed and filtered to measure the absolute abundance of every unique TCRbeta CDR3 rearrangement. Productive Simpson clonality was computed per sample as the square root of Simpson's diversity index over productive rearrangements. Imported from immuneACCESS, the table was reduced by TCRdb to in-frame sequences with V and J called. These copies leave out some clones; in studies compared against another copy, an unresolved V gene accounts for under half, and the cause of the remainder is not known. That table furnishes V, J and clone size, whereas the DNA furnished D and trimming. Counted in this sample were around 170,000 clones; approximately 86% of them appeared once. Jointly, the top ten make up 2.9% of the sample.

General findings and caveats noted by the study authors: Clinical and demographic metadata were provided uncurated, with the amount varying by source and participant.

The collaborating institutions used their own protocols to collect whole blood in K2EDTA tubes. For TCRbeta analysis, collaborators shipped samples in one of three forms: frozen whole blood, isolated PBMCs, or DNA extracted from either of those sample types. The source is a woman in her 30s with active or convalescent COVID-19. The sample consisted of peripheral blood.

The nucleotide sequence is TGTGCCAGCTCACCGACCGTTCCGACAGGCAACTATGGCTACACCTTC. It encodes CASSPTVPTGNYGYTF. In this chain, TRBV18 is recombined with TRBJ1-2, and TRBD1 may be the D gene, going by 6 matching bases. As encoded in the germline V gene, CDR1 is KGHSH while CDR2 is LQKENI. A distance of 16 bases separates the germline ends of V and J, which lose 3 bases and 2 bases respectively. Measured from the cysteine to the phenylalanine, the CDR3 is 16 residues long. Solely the CDR3 DNA is kept, with 48 bases framed from the first base.